This T cell receptor (beta chain) was identified during a study of T-cell reconstitution after alpha-beta-depleted transplantation in children. This clonotype was counted only a few times. What it binds is unknown. General observations from the study: Approximately two months post-transplant, alpha-beta T cells reportedly originated from several hundred expanded graft clones. At the one-year point after transplant, T-cell counts and TCRbeta diversity were found to come mostly from T cells that had been newly produced. Recipient T cells and thymic progenitors that survived gave rise to the high TCRbeta diversity observed at day 60 in some patients.

V shed 0 bases, J shed 7 bases, and the junction held 9 bases outside the gene matches. Germline V gene lookup returns CDR1 SGHRS and CDR2 YFSETQ. This CDR3 is built from 16 residues. This sample's TCRbeta library carried unique molecular identifier barcodes. TCRdb ran MiXCR on the PCR reads and lists one entry per CDR3 protein. The table has about a million distinct CDR3 sequences, about 31% seen once; the top ten hold roughly 28%. Material: PBMCs, mostly from graft donor cells, obtained 360 days after TCRalphabeta/CD19-depleted stem cell transplant. This clonotype was obtained from a boy under two years old who had a stem cell transplant for SCID, so the T cells may come from the graft donor. The chain carries TRBV5-1 and TRBJ2-3; TRBD1 matches at 9 bases. The CDR3 DNA follows: TGCGCCAGCAGCTTGGCCGGTAACAGGGGGCACAATACGCAGTATTTT. It encodes CASSLAGNRGHNTQYF.